The 30 T cell receptor beta chains reported below all come from one sample, sequenced in a study of blood T cell repertoires in COVID-19 (dated by TCRdb to about 2020). The receptor library was made with the immunoSEQ multiplex PCR assay. Here the immuneACCESS table is served through TCRdb, limited to in-frame sequences with V and J called. Missing clones are a known gap in these copies; in checked studies unresolved V genes cover under half, and the rest lacks a known reason. The sample table holds almost 400,000 clones, of which roughly 86% were seen once. The top ten clonotypes cover about 1.8% of the sample. Sequenced material: PBMCs or T cells enriched from blood (not recorded which). The source is a woman aged 25-40 years who had recovered from COVID-19.

The V and J genes are TRBV3-1 (or the pseudogene TRBV3-2) and TRBJ2-7, with a possible D match to TRBD1 (5 bases). The CDR3 is made up of 15 amino acids. Trimming left V 0 bases short and J 2 bases short, with 11 bases between. Germline values: CDR1 LGHDT, CDR2 YNNKEL (reference sequence). As DNA, the CDR3 is TGTGCCAGCAGCCAAGAACTTAGGGGCACCTACGAGCAGTACTTC. Translation gives CASSQELRGTYEQYF.

The CDR3: CASSHRDMQNIQYF. As DNA, the CDR3 is TGTGCCAGCAGTCACCGGGATATGCAAAACATTCAGTACTTC. V and J are TRBV28 and TRBJ2-4, with a possible D match to TRBD2 (5 bases). The CDR3 contains 14 residues. The V end was cut by 5 bases, the J end by 5 bases, with 13 bases between. Germline-derived CDR1 and CDR2 are MDHEN and SYDVKM.

This chain links TRBV24-1 with TRBJ2-1, with D possibly matching TRBD1 (6 bases). The V end lost 0 bases, the J end lost 9 bases, and 14 bases lay between the germline ends. The CDR3 length is 15 residues. In germline, CDR1 is KGHDR, CDR2 SFDVKD. CDR3 in amino acids: CATSDLGQGNSEQFF. The CDR3 coding sequence is TGTGCCACCAGTGATTTGGGTCAGGGGAATAGTGAGCAGTTCTTC.

The chain joins TRBV25-1 to TRBJ2-5; weak D call: TRBD2 (7 bases). Germline loops: CDR1 MGHDK, CDR2 SYGVNS. This CDR3 is 15 amino acids long. Between the trimmed V and J ends, which lost 8 bases and 3 bases, there was a span of 19 bases. The CDR3 region is CASGRLTGREETQYF. For the CDR3, the DNA is TGTGCCAGCGGGCGACTTACAGGGAGGGAAGAGACCCAGTACTTC.

The chain is built from TRBV7-2 and TRBJ2-5, with TRBD1 identical over 10 bases. In germline, CDR1 is SGHTA, CDR2 FQGNSA. The CDR3 contains 16 residues. The ends lost 6 bases at V and 0 bases at J; junction bases unmatched: 7. The CDR3 sequence: CASRKDRGANQETQYF. Here the CDR3 DNA reads TGTGCCAGCAGGAAGGACAGGGGGGCGAACCAAGAGACCCAGTACTTC. The full variable domain, its missing parts supplied by reference TRBV7-2 and TRBJ2-5, is GAGVSQSPSNKVTEKGKDVELRCDPISGHTALYWYRQSLGQGLEFLIYFQGNSAPDKSGLPSDRFSAERTGGSVSTLTIQRTQQEDSAVYLCASRKDRGANQETQYFGPGTRLLVL.

The gene calls are TRBV27 and TRBJ2-6, with 11 bases lining up with TRBD2. The CDR3 runs 19 residues. V was clipped by 4 bases and J by 2 bases; unmatched bases: 10. Germline V gene lookup returns CDR1 MNHEY and CDR2 SMNVEV (reference sequence). The CDR3 coding sequence is TGTGCCAGCAGTTCCGACGGACTAGCGGGCACCCCTGGGGCCAACGTCCTGACTTTC. Amino acid sequence: CASSSDGLAGTPGANVLTF.

This clone was recorded only once. The chain has TRBV7-9 and TRBJ1-4; D unresolved. With 3 bases removed from V and 7 bases from J, the gap between germline ends came to 3 bases. This CDR3 region has 11 residues. Germline loops: CDR1 SEHNR, CDR2 FQNEAQ (reference sequence). CDR3 residues: CASSLREKLFF. CDR3 DNA: TGTGCCAGCAGCTTGCGTGAAAAACTGTTTTTT.

The chain carries TRBV11-3 and TRBJ2-2, with 11 bases identical to TRBD2. Germline trimming cut 4 bases from V and 4 bases from J; bases unmatched to any gene: 8. CDR3 size: 17 residues. Germline CDR1 reads SGHNT; CDR2 reads YENEEA. CDR3 loop: CASSSHTSGGGTGELFF. In DNA form, the CDR3 reads TGTGCCAGCAGCTCCCATACTAGCGGGGGAGGCACCGGGGAGCTGTTTTTT.

The chain employs TRBV11-3 and TRBJ1-2; D is unclear. The germline V and J ends were trimmed by 0 bases and 8 bases, with 10 bases remaining between them. CDR3 length: 13 amino acids. The germline V gene has CDR1 SGHNT and CDR2 YENEEA. This CDR3 reads CASSLDGSSGYTF. The CDR3 DNA sequence: TGTGCCAGCAGCTTAGACGGGTCTTCCGGCTACACCTTC.

The gene calls are TRBV28 and TRBJ1-2; a possible D gene is TRBD1 (6 bases). Deletions cut 7 bases from V and 2 bases from J, with 11 bases between. There are 13 residues in the CDR3. The germline V gene encodes CDR1 MDHEN and CDR2 SYDVKM. The CDR3 sequence: CASKGGANYGYTF. CDR3 DNA: TGTGCCAGCAAAGGGGGGGCGAACTATGGCTACACCTTC.

J is TRBJ2-7 and V is TRBV28; D possibly corresponds to TRBD2 (6 bases). V gave up 5 bases and J gave up 6 bases, with 14 bases separating them. Germline-derived CDR1 and CDR2 are MDHEN and SYDVKM. This CDR3 contains 13 residues. The CDR3 nucleotides read TGTGCCAGCAGTCTATACGGGGGTTTCGAGCAGTACTTC. Translation: CASSLYGGFEQYF.

The table lists this clone with a count of one. The chain employs TRBV11-1 and TRBJ1-2; D call uncertain. V lost 5 bases to trimming and J lost 2 bases, with 9 bases between them. This CDR3 contains 13 residues. Germline V CDR1 and CDR2: SGHAT, FQDESV (reference sequence). In DNA, the CDR3 is TGTGCCAGCAGCCCCGGGGAGAACTATGGCTACACCTTC. Translated: CASSPGENYGYTF. Full variable domain (outside the CDR3, taken from reference TRBV11-1 and TRBJ1-2): EAEVAQSPRYKITEKSQAVAFWCDPISGHATLYWYRQILGQGPELLVQFQDESVVDDSQLPKDRFSAERLKGVDSTLKIQPAELGDSAMYLCASSPGENYGYTFGSGTRLTVV.

J is TRBJ2-6 and V is TRBV9; the match to TRBD1 covers 7 bases. The CDR3 consists of 17 residues. Germline lookup yields CDR1 SGDLS and CDR2 YYNGEE. Trimming took 7 bases from V and 0 from J; bases not matched to a gene: 10. The CDR3 loop is CASSFGQASSGANVLTF. As DNA, the CDR3 is TGTGCCAGCTCATTTGGACAGGCCTCCTCTGGGGCCAACGTCCTGACTTTC.

The chain links TRBV7-6 to TRBJ2-5, with D tentatively TRBD2 (6 bases). V gave up 4 bases and J gave up 7 bases, with 16 bases separating them. The CDR3 runs to 14 residues. Per germline, CDR1 SGHVS and CDR2 FNYEAQ. The CDR3 region is CASSSNRPGGTQYF. CDR3 sequence (DNA): TGTGCCAGCAGCTCTAACCGGCCCGGGGGGACCCAGTACTTC.

This chain uses TRBV29-1 with TRBJ2-7; possible D gene TRBD2, 5 bases. V shed 6 bases and J shed 2 bases, with 8 bases lying between them. CDR1 SQVTM and CDR2 ANQGSEA come from the germline V gene. This CDR3 spans 11 amino acids. The CDR3 bases are TGCAGCGTACGGGGAACCTACGAGCAGTACTTC. This translates into CSVRGTYEQYF.

The chain links TRBV24-1 to TRBJ1-3, with a possible D match to TRBD1 (6 bases). The CDR3 contains 16 residues. The V gene's germline CDR1 is KGHDR and CDR2 SFDVKD. V lost 4 bases, J lost 0 bases, and 12 bases lay in between. The CDR3 sequence: CATSEMDRASGNTIYF. DNA for the CDR3: TGTGCCACCAGTGAAATGGACAGAGCCTCTGGAAACACCATATATTTT.

This chain uses TRBV9 with TRBJ1-2; a weak D match, TRBD1 (5 bases). The CDR3 loop spans 15 amino acids. V lost 4 bases and J 4 bases, leaving 17 bases between the germline ends. In germline, CDR1 is SGDLS, CDR2 YYNGEE. Here the CDR3 reads CASSPGGGAVYGYTF. The CDR3 DNA follows: TGTGCCAGCAGCCCGGGGGGAGGGGCCGTCTATGGCTACACCTTC.

The chain employs TRBV6-2 or TRBV6-3 and TRBJ1-1; D perhaps matches TRBD1 (6 bases). Germline values: CDR1 MNHEY, CDR2 SVGEGT. The CDR3 spans 12 residues. V was shortened by 5 bases and J by 3 bases, with 7 bases between the two germline ends. This CDR3 reads CASSRTDTEAFF. The DNA for the CDR3 is TGTGCCAGCAGTAGGACAGACACTGAAGCTTTCTTT.

This clone was observed once. The CDR3 reads CASSYKGGGSYTF. The CDR3 DNA sequence: TGTGCCAGCAGTTATAAAGGAGGGGGCAGCTACACCTTC. J is TRBJ1-2 and V is TRBV6-5; 7 nucleotides agree with TRBD1. The V segment lost 3 bases and the J segment 9 bases; nucleotides outside the gene matches: 7. The CDR3 loop spans 13 amino acids. Germline values: CDR1 MNHEY, CDR2 SVGAGI.

The chain employs TRBV28 and TRBJ1-1; D gene uncertain. V lost 6 bases and J 1 base, leaving 12 bases between the germline ends. Germline lookup yields CDR1 MDHEN and CDR2 SYDVKM. The CDR3 length is 14 residues. CDR3: CASSPAPGNTEAFF. CDR3 nucleotides: TGTGCCAGCAGCCCCGCGCCGGGGAACACTGAAGCTTTCTTT.

This sequence joins TRBV18 and TRBJ1-1, with D hard to call. Trimming left V 2 bases short and J 2 bases short, with 9 bases between. The germline V gene has CDR1 KGHSH and CDR2 LQKENI. The CDR3 consists of 14 residues. CDR3 loop: CASSPVSGNTEAFF. The CDR3 bases are TGTGCCAGCTCACCAGTCTCGGGAAACACTGAAGCTTTCTTT.

V and J are TRBV4-3 and TRBJ2-2, with 10 bases identical to TRBD2. CDR3 length equals 19 residues. CDR1 LGHNA and CDR2 YSLEER come from the germline V gene. J was trimmed by 0 bases and V by 3 bases; bases with no gene match: 10. The CDR3 DNA sequence: TGCGCCAGCAGCCACCACGCTAGCGGGGGTTACGCGAACACCGGGGAGCTGTTTTTT. It translates to CASSHHASGGYANTGELFF.

This chain joins TRBV24-1 and TRBJ2-2; TRBD2 agrees at 8 bases. V lost 7 bases to trimming and J lost 4 bases; unmatched junction nucleotides: 13. Germline CDR1 reads KGHDR; CDR2 reads SFDVKD. The CDR3 loop spans 17 amino acids. The CDR3 sequence is CATSRGSGTWRTGELFF. The CDR3 region has the DNA TGTGCCACCAGCCGGGGTAGCGGGACGTGGCGCACCGGGGAGCTGTTTTTT.

This clone was counted between two and nine times. The V call is TRBV5-8, the J call TRBJ2-2; possibly TRBD1 for D (5 bases). CDR3 length: 15 amino acids. Germline V gene data show CDR1 as SGHTS and CDR2 as YDEGEE. The V end was cut by 2 bases, the J end by 5 bases, with 13 bases between. CDR3 sequence (DNA): TGTGCCAGCAGCTTCATTGGGGCGCGAACCGGGGAGCTGTTTTTT. Residues: CASSFIGARTGELFF.

The chain couples TRBV20-1 to TRBJ1-1; D gene ambiguous. The CDR3 has 10 amino acids. Germline CDR1 reads DFQATT; CDR2 reads SNEGSKA (reference sequence). Deletions cut 2 bases from V and 8 bases from J, with 6 bases between. CDR3 nucleotide sequence: TGCAGTGCTAGAAGCGGAGAAGCTTTCTTT. It codes for CSARSGEAFF.

CDR3: CASSQGPDRGSLNQPQHF. CDR3 nucleotides: TGCGCCAGCAGCCAAGGCCCGGACAGGGGGAGTCTCAATCAGCCCCAGCATTTT. V gene TRBV4-1 combines with J gene TRBJ1-5; the match to TRBD1 covers 10 bases. Looked up from germline, CDR1 is MGHRA and CDR2 is YSYEKL. The CDR3 is made up of 18 amino acids. V shed 1 base, J shed 3 bases, and the junction held 9 bases outside the gene matches.

The chain combines TRBV6-5 with TRBJ1-5; a possible D gene is TRBD1 (6 bases). Trimming pared 6 bases from V and 4 bases from J, leaving 13 bases between. Germline CDR1 MNHEY, CDR2 SVGAGI. The CDR3 length is 14 residues. The CDR3 DNA follows: TGTGCCAGCAGCACCCAGGGGTCGAATCAGCCCCAGCATTTT. It yields the protein CASSTQGSNQPQHF.

As to this clone: In the same sample, other DNA sequences code for this CDR3. This chain connects TRBV5-1 to TRBJ2-1, with D tentatively TRBD2 (6 bases). Deletions cut 2 bases from V and 1 base from J, with 7 bases between. CDR3 length equals 14 residues. Looked up from germline, CDR1 is SGHRS and CDR2 is YFSETQ. The CDR3 DNA follows: TGCGCCAGCAGCTTTAGCGGATCCTACAATGAGCAGTTCTTC. It encodes CASSFSGSYNEQFF.

As for this clone: The same CDR3 is also encoded by other DNA sequences in this sample. J is TRBJ1-1 and V is TRBV12-3 or TRBV12-4, with TRBD1 as a possible D gene (5 bases). V was clipped by 3 bases and J by 4 bases, with 9 bases between them. The CDR3 totals 13 residues. The CDR3 coding sequence is TGTGCCAGCAGTTTTCAGGGAGGCACTGAAGCTTTCTTT. It specifies CASSFQGGTEAFF.

V and J are TRBV28 and TRBJ2-7, with 9 bases that match TRBD1. The germline V gene has CDR1 MDHEN and CDR2 SYDVKM. V trimming: 5 bases; J trimming: 7 bases; junction bases outside the gene matches: 9. There are 14 residues in the CDR3. CDR3 nucleotide sequence: TGTGCCAGCAGTAGCATCGACAGGGGGGGTGAGCAGTACTTC. Its translation: CASSSIDRGGEQYF.